The 26 T cell receptor beta chains below come from one sample, sequenced in a study of regulatory T cells in long-lasting Graves disease. Investigators prepared the TCR beta libraries by applying iRepertoire HTBI primers and Arm-PCR of CDR3 regions. TCRdb re-analysed the multiplex PCR reads in MiXCR, keeping a single row per CDR3 protein. Of about 470,000 distinct CDR3 sequences in the sample, roughly 21% were seen once. Time point given: persistent/refractory GD, antithyroid drugs over 5 years with positive TRAb. Extracted PBMC RNA gave rise to the TCR library. The material was peripheral blood mononuclear cells (PBMCs), obtained when the disease was refractory, from a patient treated with antithyroid drugs. The receptors were sampled from a female donor with Graves disease.

With respect to this clonotype: This may come from a read error, since a much larger clone is one base off. The chain employs TRBV28 and TRBJ1-2; TRBD1 might be the D (5 bases). Trimming pared 3 bases from V and 6 bases from J, leaving 17 bases between. Germline V lookup: CDR1 MDHEN, CDR2 SYDVKM. This CDR3 has 15 amino acids. The CDR3 nucleotides read TGTGCCAGCAGTTTGCCCCCTGGGGCGGGAGATGGCTACACCTTC. Amino acids: CASSLPPGAGDGYTF.

As for this clonotype: The junction does not match germline at one end; this may be a read error. The chain employs TRBV28 and TRBJ1-4; no clear D. The CDR3 runs 15 residues. Germline V lookup: CDR1 MDHEN, CDR2 SYDVKM. CDR3 nucleotide sequence: TGTGCCAGCAGTTTTATCCGGGCCGGTAATGAAAAACTGTCTTTT. Translated, it gives CASSFIRAGNEKLSF.

This clonotype was counted a few times. V usage is TRBV6-1 and J usage is TRBJ2-2; 11 bases are a match to TRBD2. The J segment lost 4 bases and the V segment lost 6 bases, leaving 10 bases of the junction unmatched. CDR3 size: 17 residues. Germline V gives CDR1 MNHNS, CDR2 SASEGT. Here the CDR3 reads CASSILAGVLGTGELFF. Here the CDR3 DNA reads TGTGCCAGCAGCATACTAGCGGGAGTGCTAGGCACCGGGGAGCTGTTTTTT.

Only a few counts were recorded for this clonotype. The chain couples TRBV12-3 or TRBV12-4 to TRBJ2-3, with a weak D call TRBD1 (6 bases). V was pared by 5 bases and J by 2 bases, with 14 bases between. The CDR3 covers 15 residues. The CDR3 DNA reads as TGTGCCAGCAGTCCTCTGGACAGCGTCACAGATACGCAGTATTTT. Residues: CASSPLDSVTDTQYF.

This clonotype came up many times. The chain combines TRBV10-1 with TRBJ2-7; 10 bases map to TRBD2. The germline gives CDR1 WNHNN, CDR2 SYGVQD (reference sequence). CDR3 length equals 12 residues. V was clipped by 8 bases and J by 5 bases; unmatched bases: 3. CDR3 in amino acids: CASLAGVNEQYF. CDR3 bases: TGCGCCAGCCTAGCGGGGGTAAACGAGCAGTACTTC.

A few counts support this clonotype. The gene calls are TRBV6-2 or TRBV6-3 and TRBJ2-2; no reliable D call. V lost 3 bases and J lost 6, with 8 bases in between. The length of the CDR3 is 13 residues. CDR1 and CDR2 (germline): MNHEY, SVGEGT. The CDR3 DNA is TGTGCCAGCAGTTATAGGAGTTCCGGGGAGCTGTTTTTT. Protein: CASSYRSSGELFF.

This chain joins TRBV18 and TRBJ1-6; 8 positions match TRBD1. The germline CDR1 and CDR2 sequences are KGHSH and LQKENI. The CDR3 is made up of 13 amino acids. The V segment lost 8 bases and the J segment 8 bases; nucleotides outside the gene matches: 5. CDR3 sequence: CASVGQADSPLHF. DNA of the CDR3: TGTGCCAGCGTGGGACAGGCCGATTCACCCCTCCACTTT.

Many counts were recorded for this clonotype. The chain links TRBV28 to TRBJ1-5, with TRBD1 identical over 10 bases. The CDR3 loop spans 13 amino acids. V shed 10 bases and J 5 bases; nucleotides not matched to a gene: 5. Germline assignment: CDR1 MDHEN and CDR2 SYDVKM. The CDR3 here is CATRDRGYQPQHF. CDR3 nucleotides: TGTGCCACCCGGGACAGGGGCTATCAGCCCCAGCATTTT.

This clonotype was observed at least ten times. This chain uses TRBV15 with TRBJ1-2, with TRBD1 identical over 9 bases. The V segment lost 0 bases and the J segment 8 bases; nucleotides outside the gene matches: 10. There are 16 residues in the CDR3. CDR1 and CDR2 (germline): LNHNV, YYDKDF (reference sequence). The CDR3 reads CATSRDEAQGASGYTF. The CDR3 nucleotides read TGTGCCACCAGCAGAGATGAGGCACAGGGGGCCTCAGGCTACACCTTC.

This clonotype was detected many times. J is TRBJ2-5 and V is TRBV13; 8 nucleotides align to TRBD1. This CDR3 contains 16 residues. The germline gives CDR1 PRHDT, CDR2 FYEKMQ (reference sequence). Trimming at V came to 5 bases and at J to 4 bases, leaving 12 bases not matched to a gene. The CDR3 DNA reads as TGTGCCAGCAGCACTCCGAGACAGGGGTATAGAGAGACCCAGTACTTC. It yields the protein CASSTPRQGYRETQYF.

This clonotype occurred a few times. The chain recombines TRBV6-2 or TRBV6-3 with TRBJ1-5; weak D call: TRBD1 (6 bases). The CDR3 is made up of 15 amino acids. CDR1 and CDR2 (germline): MNHEY, SVGEGT. Trimming removed 2 bases from V and 7 bases from J, with 15 bases in between. The CDR3 region has the DNA TGTGCCAGCAGTTACCCCCGGGGGGCTGAGCAGCCCCAGCATTTT. It is translated as CASSYPRGAEQPQHF.

The CDR3 here is CASSPAYAELISSYEQYF. The DNA of the CDR3 is TGTGCCAGCAGCCCGGCCTACGCGGAATTAATTAGCTCCTACGAGCAGTACTTC. The V and J genes are TRBV7-9 and TRBJ2-7; unclear D gene. Germline CDR1 SEHNR, CDR2 FQNEAQ (reference sequence). Deletions cut 5 bases from V and 0 bases from J, with 23 bases between. There are 18 residues in the CDR3.

This chain connects TRBV15 to TRBJ1-5; D gene uncertain. V lost 6 bases and J lost 4, with 19 bases in between. The CDR3 has 16 amino acids. Looked up from germline, CDR1 is LNHNV and CDR2 is YYDKDF (reference sequence). The CDR3 DNA follows: TGTGCCACCAGTACTGGTGGAGCGGTTTGGAATCAGCCCCAGCATTTT. Protein product: CATSTGGAVWNQPQHF.

As for this clonotype: With a much larger clone just one base away, this may be a read error. The chain recombines TRBV30 with TRBJ2-5; D remains unclear. Germline CDR1 GTSNPN, CDR2 SVGIG (reference sequence). V was trimmed by 0 bases and J by 1 base, leaving 9 bases between them. The CDR3 consists of 14 residues. The CDR3 is CAWSVAQPQETQYF. For the CDR3, the DNA is TGTGCCTGGAGTGTAGCACAACCCCAAGAGACCCAGTACTTC.

The chain employs TRBV7-2 and TRBJ2-1; the D is unclear. The germline V gene has CDR1 SGHTA and CDR2 FQGNSA. The CDR3 covers 13 residues. The germline V and J ends were trimmed by 2 bases and 7 bases, with 9 bases remaining between them. This chain's CDR3 is CASSLIQENEQFF. The CDR3 DNA sequence: TGTGCCAGCAGCTTAATCCAGGAAAATGAGCAGTTCTTC.

This clonotype was counted between two and nine times. This sequence joins TRBV12-3 or TRBV12-4 and TRBJ2-1; D gene unclear. The CDR3 loop spans 14 amino acids. The ends were cut back, 5 bases at V and 4 bases at J, with 12 bases in the middle. The CDR3 DNA reads as TGTGCCAGCAGTCCCGGGTCCACATACAATGAGCAGTTCTTC. It encodes CASSPGSTYNEQFF.

Only a few counts were recorded for this clonotype. This chain uses TRBV7-9 with TRBJ1-1, with D unresolved. The CDR3 spans 16 residues. The germline V and J ends were trimmed by 5 bases and 4 bases, with 20 bases remaining between them. CDR1 is SEHNR, CDR2 FQNEAQ, per germline (reference sequence). The CDR3 DNA reads TGTGCCAGCAGCCCTAAGAATAGGGCTTCAGTCACTGAAGCTTTCTTT. It translates to CASSPKNRASVTEAFF.

This clonotype was counted at least ten times. The chain recombines TRBV12-3 or TRBV12-4 with TRBJ2-5; D perhaps matches TRBD1 (6 bases). The V gene lost 7 bases and the J gene lost 3 bases, with 12 bases spanning the gap. The CDR3 has 13 residues. CDR3: CASTFRGKETQYF. The CDR3, as DNA: TGTGCCAGCACTTTTAGGGGGAAAGAGACCCAGTACTTC.

This chain joins TRBV6-2 or TRBV6-3 and TRBJ2-6; D not resolved. This CDR3 has 17 residues. Trimming shortened V by 6 bases and J by 3 bases, and 18 bases separated the two germline ends. The germline V gene encodes CDR1 MNHEY and CDR2 SVGEGT. The CDR3 sequence: CASSRGPLKNGANVLTF. In DNA, the CDR3 is TGTGCCAGCAGCCGAGGACCCTTAAAGAATGGGGCCAACGTCCTGACTTTC.

This clonotype showed up many times. V is TRBV6-1 and J is TRBJ2-5, with TRBD2 as a possible D gene (5 bases). The CDR3 has 16 residues. V was shortened by 2 bases and J by 4 bases, with 17 bases between the two germline ends. Looked up from germline, CDR1 is MNHNS and CDR2 is SASEGT. Written as DNA, the CDR3 is TGTGCCAGCAGTGAATGGGTGGACGGCGGAGGAGAGACCCAGTACTTC. Translating it yields CASSEWVDGGGETQYF.

As for this clonotype: This may stem from a read error, because a much larger clone lies one nucleotide away. The chain has TRBV29-1 and TRBJ1-4; D gene ambiguous. Germline CDR1 SQVTM, CDR2 ANQGSEA. This CDR3 has 14 residues. The CDR3 protein is CSVEAGSTNEKLYF. The CDR3 DNA reads as TGCAGCGTTGAGGCGGGCTCAACTAATGAAAAACTGTATTTT.

This clonotype was counted many times. The chain links TRBV28 to TRBJ2-7, with D perhaps assigned TRBD1 or TRBD2 (5 bases each). The length of the CDR3 is 17 residues. Between the trimmed V and J ends, which lost 5 bases and 0 bases, there was a span of 20 bases. Germline-derived CDR1 and CDR2 are MDHEN and SYDVKM. CDR3 in DNA: TGTGCCAGCAGTCTTCTTCAACCCGGGGACCGCTCCTACGAGCAGTACTTC. This gives the protein CASSLLQPGDRSYEQYF. Full variable domain (rest looked up from reference TRBV28 and TRBJ2-7): DVKVTQSSRYLVKRTGEKVFLECVQDMDHENMFWYRQDPGLGLRLIYFSYDVKMKEKGDIPEGYSVSREKKERFSLILESASTNQTSMYLCASSLLQPGDRSYEQYFGPGTRLTVT.

This clonotype came up a few times. The V and J genes are TRBV20-1 and TRBJ1-5, with unresolved D. The germline V and J ends were trimmed by 3 bases and 3 bases, with 12 bases remaining between them. This CDR3 region has 14 residues. The germline gives CDR1 DFQATT, CDR2 SNEGSKA (reference sequence). In DNA form, the CDR3 reads TGCAGTGCTAGTGCGCCCACCGCCAATCAGCCCCAGCATTTT. This encodes CSASAPTANQPQHF.

The table lists this clonotype with many counts. CDR3 sequence: CASRQGTYGYTF. The CDR3, as DNA: TGTGCCAGCAGACAGGGGACCTATGGCTACACCTTC. The chain employs TRBV28 and TRBJ1-2, with 7 bases fitting TRBD1. The CDR3 consists of 12 residues. Germline V gene lookup returns CDR1 MDHEN and CDR2 SYDVKM. V was clipped by 6 bases and J by 4 bases; unmatched bases: 2.

The CDR3 here is CASSLRTSGPTDTQYF. The DNA for the CDR3 is TGTGCCAGCAGTTTAAGGACTAGCGGGCCCACAGATACGCAGTATTTT. The V and J genes are TRBV28 and TRBJ2-3, with TRBD2 identical over 11 bases. The CDR3 has 16 residues. CDR1 is MDHEN, CDR2 SYDVKM, per germline. J lost 2 bases, V lost 2 bases, and 3 bases had no gene match.

For this clonotype: This CDR3 is missing its conserved last phenylalanine or tryptophan, likely due to a read error. It is unclear where the CDR3 begins or ends on the DNA, so no DNA is shown, and the CDR3 is as TCRdb lists it. V gene TRBV28 combines with J gene TRBJ2-3; the DNA was not compared with TRBD2, the D call given in the table. The CDR3 is 13 residues long, ends included. The germline V gene has CDR1 MDHEN and CDR2 SYDVKM. CDR3 protein: CASSSRTSGAAAG.